This TCR beta chain is drawn from a study of CD4 and CD8 cells across lung adenocarcinoma regions. The CDR3 covers 14 residues. The V gene's germline CDR1 is MNHNS and CDR2 SASEGT. TCRdb reprocessed the PCR reads via MiXCR and lists one record per CDR3 protein. The sample yields 24,000 or so distinct CDR3 sequences, under 65% seen once. Samples came from patients with localized non-small cell lung adenocarcinoma. A word on this clonotype: At one of its ends the junction is not consistent with the germline gene, which may arise from a read error.

V gene TRBV6-1 combines with J gene TRBJ2-3, with 8 bases fitting TRBD1. The sequencing sample was made of CD4+ T cells from the center of a lung tumor. The TCR originated in a male donor with lung adenocarcinoma. The CD4 and CD8 labels of this study may be unreliable. Here the CDR3 DNA reads TGTGCCAGCAGTCGGACAGGGAGCAAAGATACGCAGTATTTC. As protein: CASSRTGSKDTQYF.